These T cell receptor beta chains were read from a single sample in a study of technical replicates of blood from several donors. Only in-frame clones appear in the TCRdb table, and some are missing; sequencing was by immunoSEQ multiplex PCR. The sample carries approximately 95,000 clones, 95% recorded once. The sample consisted of T cells isolated from PBMCs. Every receptor here comes from a human donor in good health. Each CDR3 is given with its conserved first and last residue. D genes are given only for firm matches.

cdr3_aa	d_call	v_call	j_call
CASRYNTLGLYSGELFF	NA	TRBV7-2	TRBJ2-2
CASGRNSGRAYNEQFF	TRBD2	TRBV12-5	TRBJ2-1
CASSPRLAGDDEQYF	TRBD2	TRBV7-2	TRBJ2-7
CASTTSGIITDTQYF	TRBD2	TRBV5-1	TRBJ2-3
CSVVTGDRANVLTF	TRBD1	TRBV29-1	TRBJ2-6
CASSEDLREISYNEQFF	TRBD2	TRBV6-1	TRBJ2-1
CASSSAYEQYF	NA	TRBV5-1	TRBJ2-7
CASSLSPGTALSGANVLTF	TRBD1	TRBV9	TRBJ2-6
CAISDEGFLYEQYF	NA	TRBV10-3	TRBJ2-7
CASSQDLTGQSQPQHF	NA	TRBV4-2	TRBJ1-5
CAISESRTGTETQYF	TRBD1	TRBV10-3	TRBJ2-5
CASSVGTSGSVTQYF	TRBD2	TRBV25-1	TRBJ2-5
CAWNRATYNEQFF	NA	TRBV30	TRBJ2-1
CAISEISGTGNEQFF	NA	TRBV10-3	TRBJ2-1